These T cell receptor beta chains were read from a single sample in a study of cytomegalovirus exposure and HLA in healthy donors. Data came from immunoSEQ multiplex PCR; TCRdb stores just in-frame clones and leaves some out. This table has 120,000 or so clones, about 78% appearing once. Sequencing was done on a sample of PBMCs. Receptor source: a woman between 40 and 55 years old in good health and CMV-seropositive. Both conserved end residues are part of each CDR3. The D gene is left open where the match is weak. Rows give clone size only sometimes, using once, few, many, or a class for an expanded clone.

>TRBD2|TRBV6-6|few|TRBJ2-3
CASSYRRGSYPDTQYF
TGTGCCAGCAGTTACCGCCGCGGGAGTTACCCAGATACGCAGTATTTT
>.|TRBV25-1|.|TRBJ1-4
CASSEPRGTEKLFF
TGTGCCAGCAGTGAACCCAGGGGAACTGAAAAACTGTTTTTT
>.|TRBV2|.|TRBJ1-4
CASSEWGVTNEKLFF
TGTGCCAGCAGTGAATGGGGGGTAACTAATGAAAAACTGTTTTTT
>TRBD1|TRBV25-1|.|TRBJ1-6
CASSDTRTGYNSPLHF
TGTGCCAGCAGTGATACCCGGACAGGGTATAATTCACCCCTCCACTTT
>.|TRBV7-3|.|TRBJ1-1
CASSLTVSGTEAFF
TGTGCCAGCAGCTTAACGGTTTCAGGGACTGAAGCTTTCTTT
>.|TRBV6-1|few|TRBJ1-3
CASSESAGVSGNTIYF
TGTGCCAGCAGTGAATCGGCAGGGGTCTCTGGAAACACCATATATTTT
>.|TRBV6-5|.|TRBJ2-6
CASSDTGGANVLTF
TGTGCCAGCAGTGACACCGGTGGGGCCAACGTCCTGACTTTC
>TRBD1|TRBV5-1|.|TRBJ1-1
CASSLTGGNTEAFF
TGCGCCAGCAGCTTGACAGGGGGGAACACTGAAGCTTTCTTT
>.|TRBV7-2|few|TRBJ1-2
CASSLAPFRGGYTF
TGTGCCAGCAGCTTAGCCCCTTTTAGGGGCGGCTACACCTTC
>TRBD2|TRBV5-4|.|TRBJ2-7
CASSPGSGSSYEQYF
TGTGCCAGCAGCCCAGGTAGCGGGAGCTCCTACGAGCAGTACTTC
>.|TRBV11-2|once|TRBJ1-6
CASSLAWGYSPLHF
TGTGCCAGCAGCTTAGCGTGGGGCTATTCACCCCTCCACTTT
>.|TRBV10-3|.|TRBJ1-2
CAISETGRVGYTF
TGTGCCATCAGTGAGACAGGGAGGGTCGGCTACACCTTC
>.|TRBV19|.|TRBJ2-1
CASSIGGRNNEQFF
TGTGCCAGTAGTATAGGTGGCAGAAACAATGAGCAGTTCTTC
>TRBD2|TRBV5-4|.|TRBJ2-5
CASSLGASGGRETQYF
TGTGCCAGCAGCTTGGGAGCTAGCGGGGGACGAGAGACCCAGTACTTC
>TRBD1|TRBV5-1|once|TRBJ2-2
CASSQTGTGWAGELFF
TGCGCCAGCAGCCAAACCGGGACAGGGTGGGCCGGGGAGCTGTTTTTT
>.|TRBV7-9|.|TRBJ2-1
CAIETAPSYNEQFF
TGTGCCATCGAGACAGCCCCCTCCTACAATGAGCAGTTCTTC
>TRBD1|TRBV14|.|TRBJ2-7
CASSQDIRDRGDEQYF
TGTGCCAGCAGCCAAGATATCCGGGACAGGGGAGATGAGCAGTACTTC
>TRBD1|TRBV5-1|.|TRBJ1-6
CASSLETGGHSPLHF
TGCGCCAGCAGCTTGGAGACAGGGGGTCATTCACCCCTCCACTTT
>.|TRBV5-1|.|TRBJ2-6
CASSPDKTSGANVLTF
TGCGCCAGCAGCCCTGACAAAACCTCTGGGGCCAACGTCCTGACTTTC
>.|TRBV4-1|.|TRBJ1-1
CASSQGRNTEAFF
TGCGCCAGCAGCCAGGGGCGGAACACTGAAGCTTTCTTT
>TRBD2|TRBV7-2|.|TRBJ2-2
CASSRGGDNTGELFF
TGTGCCAGCAGTCGCGGGGGGGACAACACCGGGGAGCTGTTTTTT
>.|TRBV29-1|.|TRBJ1-2
CSVGLLTDTNYGYTF
TGCAGCGTTGGGTTGCTGACAGACACTAACTATGGCTACACCTTC
>TRBD1|TRBV6-1|.|TRBJ1-2
CASSGWTGGRGYTF
TGTGCCAGCAGTGGGTGGACAGGGGGCCGAGGCTACACCTTC
>TRBD1|TRBV7-9|.|TRBJ1-2
CASSLSQGAYGYTF
TGTGCCAGCAGCTTATCACAGGGGGCCTATGGCTACACCTTC